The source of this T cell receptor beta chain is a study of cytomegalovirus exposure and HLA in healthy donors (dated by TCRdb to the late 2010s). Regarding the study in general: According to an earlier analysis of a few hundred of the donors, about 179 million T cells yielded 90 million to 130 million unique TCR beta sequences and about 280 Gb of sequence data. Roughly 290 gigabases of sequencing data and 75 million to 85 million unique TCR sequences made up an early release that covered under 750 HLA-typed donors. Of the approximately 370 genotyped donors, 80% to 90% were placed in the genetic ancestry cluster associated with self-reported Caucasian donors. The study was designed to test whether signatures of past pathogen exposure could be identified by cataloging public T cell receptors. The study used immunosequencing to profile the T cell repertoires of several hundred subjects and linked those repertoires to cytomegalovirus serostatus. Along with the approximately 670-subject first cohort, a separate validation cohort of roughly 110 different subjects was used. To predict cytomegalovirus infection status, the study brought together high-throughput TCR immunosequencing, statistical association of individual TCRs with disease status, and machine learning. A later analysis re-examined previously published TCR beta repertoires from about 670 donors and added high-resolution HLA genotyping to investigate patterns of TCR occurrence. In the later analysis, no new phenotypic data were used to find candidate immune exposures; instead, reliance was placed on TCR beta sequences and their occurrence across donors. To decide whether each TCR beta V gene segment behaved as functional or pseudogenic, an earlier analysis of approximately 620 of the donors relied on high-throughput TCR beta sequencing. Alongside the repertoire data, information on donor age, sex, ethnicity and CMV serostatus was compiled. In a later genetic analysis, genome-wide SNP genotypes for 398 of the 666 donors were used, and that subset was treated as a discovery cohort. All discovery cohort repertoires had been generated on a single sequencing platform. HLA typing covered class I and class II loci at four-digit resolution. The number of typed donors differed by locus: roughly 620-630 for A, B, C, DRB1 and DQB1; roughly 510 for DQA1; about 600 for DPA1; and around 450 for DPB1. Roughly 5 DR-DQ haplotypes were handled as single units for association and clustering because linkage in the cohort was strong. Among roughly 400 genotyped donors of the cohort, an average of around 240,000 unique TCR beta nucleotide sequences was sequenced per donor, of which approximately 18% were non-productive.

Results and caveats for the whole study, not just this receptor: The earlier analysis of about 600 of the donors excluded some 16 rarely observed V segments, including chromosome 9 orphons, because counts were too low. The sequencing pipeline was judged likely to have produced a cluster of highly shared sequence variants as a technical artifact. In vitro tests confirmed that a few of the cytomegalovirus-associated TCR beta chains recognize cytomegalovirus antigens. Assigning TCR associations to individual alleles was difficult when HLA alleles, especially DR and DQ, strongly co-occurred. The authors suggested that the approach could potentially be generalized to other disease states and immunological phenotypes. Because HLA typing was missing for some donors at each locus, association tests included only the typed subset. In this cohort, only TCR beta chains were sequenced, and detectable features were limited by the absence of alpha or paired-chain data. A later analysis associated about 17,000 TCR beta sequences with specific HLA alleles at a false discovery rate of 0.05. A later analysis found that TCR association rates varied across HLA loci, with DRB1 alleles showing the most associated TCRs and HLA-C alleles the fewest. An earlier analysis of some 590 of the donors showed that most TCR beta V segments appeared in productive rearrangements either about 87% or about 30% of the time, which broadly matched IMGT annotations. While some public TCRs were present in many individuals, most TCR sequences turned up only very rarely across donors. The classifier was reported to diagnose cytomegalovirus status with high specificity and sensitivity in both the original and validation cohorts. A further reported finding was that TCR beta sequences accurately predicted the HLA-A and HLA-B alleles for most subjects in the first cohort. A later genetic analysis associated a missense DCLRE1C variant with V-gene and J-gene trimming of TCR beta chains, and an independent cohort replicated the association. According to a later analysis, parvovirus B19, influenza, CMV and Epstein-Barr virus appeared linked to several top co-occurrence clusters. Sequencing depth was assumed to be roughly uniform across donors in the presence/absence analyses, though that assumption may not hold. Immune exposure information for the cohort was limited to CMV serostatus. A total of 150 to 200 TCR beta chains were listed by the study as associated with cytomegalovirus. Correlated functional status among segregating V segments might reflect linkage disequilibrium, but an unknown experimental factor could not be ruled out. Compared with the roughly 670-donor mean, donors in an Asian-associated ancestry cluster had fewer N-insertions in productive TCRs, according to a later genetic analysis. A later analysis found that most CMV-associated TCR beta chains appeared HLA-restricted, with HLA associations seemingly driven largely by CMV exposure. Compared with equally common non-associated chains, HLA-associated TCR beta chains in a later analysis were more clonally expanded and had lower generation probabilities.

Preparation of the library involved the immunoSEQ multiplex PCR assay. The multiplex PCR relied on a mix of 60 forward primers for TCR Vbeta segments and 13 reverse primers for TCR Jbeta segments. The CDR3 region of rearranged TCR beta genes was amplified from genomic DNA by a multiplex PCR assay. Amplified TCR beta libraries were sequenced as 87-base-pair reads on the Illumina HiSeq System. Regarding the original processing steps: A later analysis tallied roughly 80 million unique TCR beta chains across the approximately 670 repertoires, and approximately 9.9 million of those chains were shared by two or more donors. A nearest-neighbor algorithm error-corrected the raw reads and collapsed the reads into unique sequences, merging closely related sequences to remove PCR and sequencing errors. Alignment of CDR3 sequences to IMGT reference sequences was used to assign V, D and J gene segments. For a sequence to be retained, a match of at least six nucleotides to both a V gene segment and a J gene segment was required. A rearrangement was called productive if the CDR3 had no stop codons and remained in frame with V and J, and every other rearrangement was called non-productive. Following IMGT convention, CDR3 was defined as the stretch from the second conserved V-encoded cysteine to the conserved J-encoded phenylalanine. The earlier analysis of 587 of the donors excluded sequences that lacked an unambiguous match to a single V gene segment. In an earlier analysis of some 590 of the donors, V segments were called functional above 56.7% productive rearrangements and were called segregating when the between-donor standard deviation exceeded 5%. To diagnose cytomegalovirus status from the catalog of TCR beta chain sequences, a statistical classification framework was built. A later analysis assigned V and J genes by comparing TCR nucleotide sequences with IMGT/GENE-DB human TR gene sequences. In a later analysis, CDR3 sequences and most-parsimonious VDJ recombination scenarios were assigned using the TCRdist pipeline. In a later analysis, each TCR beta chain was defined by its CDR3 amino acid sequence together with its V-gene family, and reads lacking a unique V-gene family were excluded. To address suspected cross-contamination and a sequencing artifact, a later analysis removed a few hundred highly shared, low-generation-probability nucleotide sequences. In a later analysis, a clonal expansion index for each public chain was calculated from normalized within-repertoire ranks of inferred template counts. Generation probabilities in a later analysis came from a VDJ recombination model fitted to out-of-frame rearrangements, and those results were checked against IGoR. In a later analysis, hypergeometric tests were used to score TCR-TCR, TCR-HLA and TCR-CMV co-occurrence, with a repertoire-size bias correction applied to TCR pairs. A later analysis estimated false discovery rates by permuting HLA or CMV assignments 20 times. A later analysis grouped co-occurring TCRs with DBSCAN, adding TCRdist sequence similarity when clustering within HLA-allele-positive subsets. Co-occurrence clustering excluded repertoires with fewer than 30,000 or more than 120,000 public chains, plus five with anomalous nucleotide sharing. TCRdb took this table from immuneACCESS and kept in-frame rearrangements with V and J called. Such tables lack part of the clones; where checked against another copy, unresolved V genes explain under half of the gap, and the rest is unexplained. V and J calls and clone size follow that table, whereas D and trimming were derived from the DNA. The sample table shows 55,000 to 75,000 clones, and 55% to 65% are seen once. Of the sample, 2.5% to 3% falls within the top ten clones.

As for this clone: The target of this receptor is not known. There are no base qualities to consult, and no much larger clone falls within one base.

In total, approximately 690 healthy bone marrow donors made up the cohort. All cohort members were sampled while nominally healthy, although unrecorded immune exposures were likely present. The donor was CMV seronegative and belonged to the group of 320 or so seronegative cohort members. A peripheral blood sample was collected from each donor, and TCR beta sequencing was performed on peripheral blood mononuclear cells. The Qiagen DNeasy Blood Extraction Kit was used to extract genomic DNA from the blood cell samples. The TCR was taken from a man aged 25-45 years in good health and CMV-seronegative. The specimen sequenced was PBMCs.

The CDR3 here reads CASSQDRRQGNEQYF. The nucleotide sequence reads TGTGCCAGCAGCCAAGATAGGCGGCAGGGAAACGAGCAGTACTTC. The V and J segments used are TRBV14 and TRBJ2-7; D gene: possibly TRBD1, on 5 matching bases. From its cysteine to its phenylalanine, the CDR3 spans 15 amino acids. The sequence is cut down to CDR3 DNA, 45 bases in frame from base 1. CDR1 is given as SGHDN and CDR2 as FVKESK, both from the germline V gene. V and J are truncated by 0 bases and 5 bases respectively, leaving an intervening sequence of 14 bases.